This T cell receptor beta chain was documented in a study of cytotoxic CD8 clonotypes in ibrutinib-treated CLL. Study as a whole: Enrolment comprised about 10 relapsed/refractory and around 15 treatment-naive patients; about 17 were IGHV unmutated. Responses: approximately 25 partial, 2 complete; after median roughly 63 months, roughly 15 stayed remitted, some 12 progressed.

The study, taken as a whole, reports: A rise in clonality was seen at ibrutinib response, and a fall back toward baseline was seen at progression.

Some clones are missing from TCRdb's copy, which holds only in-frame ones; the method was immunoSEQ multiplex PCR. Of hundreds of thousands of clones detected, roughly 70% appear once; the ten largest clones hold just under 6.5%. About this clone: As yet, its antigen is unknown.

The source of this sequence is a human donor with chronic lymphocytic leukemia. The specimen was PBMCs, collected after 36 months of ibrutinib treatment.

CDR3 nucleotides: TGCGCCAGCGAGGCGGGATTGGGAGATACGCAGTATTTT. Residues: CASEAGLGDTQYF. The chain combines TRBV5-1 with TRBJ2-3; D perhaps matches TRBD2 (6 bases). Germline CDR1 and CDR2: SGHRS and YFSETQ. The CDR3 extends over 13 amino acids. Trimming removed 7 bases at V and 5 bases at J, with 14 bases between.